This T cell receptor (beta chain) was captured by sequencing in a study of T cell repertoires in cytomegalovirus infection. Study background: Based on public TCR beta signatures, there were indications of CMV infection and of a matching HLA type.

The CDR3 contains 13 residues. CDR1 and CDR2 from the germline V gene are SGHTA and FQGNSA. Between the trimmed V and J ends, which lost 5 bases and 5 bases, there was a span of 13 bases. This clonotype was picked up a small number of times. From the reads, TCRdb called clonotypes with MiXCR, one entry per CDR3 protein. This repertoire shows around 450,000 distinct CDR3 sequences, approximately 33% found once; its top ten account for approximately 13%. Sequenced material: PBMCs. The source is a human donor in good health (CMV status not recorded). Some clones in this sample may be carry-over from other donors' samples. The chain has TRBV7-2 and TRBJ2-7; D remains unclear. Written as DNA, the CDR3 is TGTGCCAGCAGCGTTATGCCCGCGGACGAGCAGTACTTC. Translated, it gives CASSVMPADEQYF.